These 23 T cell receptor beta chains were sequenced from one sample in a study of blood T cell repertoires in COVID-19. Clones were sequenced by immunoSEQ multiplex PCR, and TCRdb holds only the in-frame ones, with some missing. The sample has under 45,000 clones, roughly 73% seen once. Sequenced input: peripheral blood. Receptors originate from a man aged 55-75 years with acute or convalescent COVID-19.

The chain has TRBV28 and TRBJ2-1; TRBD2 is a possible D gene (5 bases). CDR1 and CDR2 from the germline V gene are MDHEN and SYDVKM. CDR3 size: 12 residues. V shed 2 bases and J shed 9 bases, with 8 bases lying between them. CDR3 residues: CASSLEGSEQFF. CDR3 DNA: TGTGCCAGCAGTTTAGAGGGCTCTGAGCAGTTCTTC.

The chain is built from TRBV6-6 and TRBJ1-5, with D possibly matching TRBD1 (5 bases). This CDR3 region has 11 residues. Germline CDR1 and CDR2: MNHNY and SVGAGI (reference sequence). V gave up 6 bases and J gave up 7 bases, with 7 bases separating them. CDR3 DNA sequence: TGTGCCAGCAGCCAGGGACAGCCCCAGCATTTT. It yields the protein CASSQGQPQHF.

The chain combines TRBV5-1 with TRBJ2-3; possibly TRBD1 for D (6 bases). Germline loops: CDR1 SGHRS, CDR2 YFSETQ. V lost 4 bases and J 0 bases, leaving 18 bases between the germline ends. CDR3 length equals 17 residues. CDR3 amino acids: CASSRGPQGFSTDTQYF. In nucleotides, the CDR3 is TGCGCCAGCAGCCGTGGACCTCAGGGGTTTAGCACAGATACGCAGTATTTT.

The CDR3 region is CASSLDRNTEAFF. In DNA, the CDR3 is TGCGCCAGCAGCTTGGACAGGAACACTGAAGCTTTCTTT. The chain combines TRBV5-1 with TRBJ1-1, with D unclear. Germline V gene data show CDR1 as SGHRS and CDR2 as YFSETQ. The V and J ends lost 0 bases and 1 base respectively, with 4 bases between them. The CDR3 is made up of 13 amino acids.

J is TRBJ1-5 and V is TRBV10-2, with D uncertain. Germline loops: CDR1 WSHSY, CDR2 SAAADI. The length of the CDR3 is 12 residues. V lost 6 bases and J lost 2, with 5 bases in between. The CDR3 nucleotides are TGCGCCAGCAGGGGCGGCAATCAGCCCCAGCATTTT. As protein: CASRGGNQPQHF.

This sequence joins TRBV11-2 and TRBJ2-3; D is perhaps TRBD1 (5 bases). The CDR3 spans 15 residues. The V and J ends lost 0 bases and 1 base respectively, with 8 bases between them. From germline, CDR1 is SGHAT and CDR2 FQNNGV. Here the CDR3 reads CASSLEIGGTDTQYF. The CDR3 DNA follows: TGTGCCAGCAGCTTAGAGATAGGGGGCACAGATACGCAGTATTTT.

In its sample, this clone was seen once. The CDR3 DNA follows: TGCGCCAGCAGCTTGCGAGGACCAGGAGGACTAGCGGGAGTAGATACGCAGTATTTT. This sequence encodes CASSLRGPGGLAGVDTQYF. V gene TRBV5-1 combines with J gene TRBJ2-3; 13 positions match TRBD2. The V segment lost 1 base and the J segment 5 bases; nucleotides outside the gene matches: 13. There are 19 residues in the CDR3. CDR1 and CDR2 (germline): SGHRS, YFSETQ. Full variable domain (missing parts from reference TRBV5-1 and TRBJ2-3): KAGVTQTPRYLIKTRGQQVTLSCSPISGHRSVSWYQQTPGQGLQFLFEYFSETQRNKGNFPGRFSGRQFSNSRSEMNVSTLELGDSALYLCASSLRGPGGLAGVDTQYFGPGTRLTVL.

There are a few counts of this clone. The chain recombines TRBV7-2 with TRBJ2-7; 7 nucleotides agree with TRBD1. Trimming at V came to 4 bases and at J to 4 bases, leaving 7 bases not matched to a gene. Germline V gene data show CDR1 as SGHTA and CDR2 as FQGNSA. CDR3 length: 14 residues. Written as DNA, the CDR3 is TGTGCCAGCAGCTCCCCGGGACAGTGGTACGAGCAGTACTTC. Protein product: CASSSPGQWYEQYF.

CDR3 sequence: CASSGGRVGPVNEQFF. CDR3 DNA sequence: TGCGCCAGCAGTGGAGGGAGGGTGGGGCCCGTTAATGAGCAGTTCTTC. The genes are TRBV10-1 and TRBJ2-1, with TRBD2 matching over 7 bases. With V trimmed by 4 bases and J by 7 bases, 13 bases remained unmatched. Germline CDR1 is WNHNN and CDR2 is SYGVQD (reference sequence). The length of the CDR3 is 16 residues.

The V call is TRBV11-2, the J call TRBJ2-1, with D possibly TRBD1 on 6 matching bases. This CDR3 region has 13 residues. CDR1 and CDR2 from the germline V gene are SGHAT and FQNNGV. The germline V and J ends were trimmed by 3 bases and 9 bases, with 12 bases remaining between them. For the CDR3, the DNA is TGTGCCAGCAGCTTTACAGGGCAGCCTGAGCAGTTCTTC. Translating gives CASSFTGQPEQFF.

This clone was recorded once. The J gene is TRBJ2-1, the V gene TRBV10-1; 9 nucleotides align to TRBD1. This CDR3 is built from 15 residues. V lost 6 bases to trimming and J lost 8 bases; unmatched junction nucleotides: 11. CDR1 and CDR2 from the germline V gene are WNHNN and SYGVQD (reference sequence). The CDR3 is CASRGQGEVIDEQFF. The CDR3, as DNA: TGCGCCAGCAGGGGACAGGGAGAGGTTATCGATGAGCAGTTCTTC.

J is TRBJ1-2 and V is TRBV6-6, with 8 bases aligning to TRBD1. CDR1 and CDR2 (germline): MNHNY, SVGAGI (reference sequence). V gave up 2 bases and J gave up 1 base; unmatched junction bases: 0. There are 14 residues in the CDR3. DNA for the CDR3: TGTGCCAGCAGTTACACAGGGGGTAACTATGGCTACACCTTC. It yields the protein CASSYTGGNYGYTF.

The V call is TRBV19, the J call TRBJ2-1; 10 bases map to TRBD2. Trimming removed 2 bases from V and 7 bases from J; junction bases left unmatched: 8. The CDR3 spans 16 residues. Germline CDR1 reads LNHDA; CDR2 reads SQIVND (reference sequence). CDR3 amino acids: CASSIRKREGRNEQFF. CDR3 nucleotides: TGTGCCAGTAGTATAAGAAAGCGGGAGGGCCGGAATGAGCAGTTCTTC. The variable domain in full, completed from reference TRBV19 and TRBJ2-1, reads DGGITQSPKYLFRKEGQNVTLSCEQNLNHDAMYWYRQDPGQGLRLIYYSQIVNDFQKGDIAEGYSVSREKKESFPLTVTSAQKNPTAFYLCASSIRKREGRNEQFFGPGTRLTVL.

The chain has TRBV5-1 and TRBJ1-2, with TRBD1 matching over 8 bases. The germline gives CDR1 SGHRS, CDR2 YFSETQ. Trimming cost V 4 bases and J 4 bases; bases outside gene matches: 12. CDR3 length: 16 residues. CDR3 coding DNA: TGCGCCAGCAGCCCGCGCTCAGGGGGCGAAGCCTATGGCTACACCTTC. It translates to CASSPRSGGEAYGYTF. The full variable domain, completed using reference TRBV5-1 and TRBJ1-2, is KAGVTQTPRYLIKTRGQQVTLSCSPISGHRSVSWYQQTPGQGLQFLFEYFSETQRNKGNFPGRFSGRQFSNSRSEMNVSTLELGDSALYLCASSPRSGGEAYGYTFGSGTRLTVV.

The CDR3 coding sequence is TGTGCCAGCAAAGATAGCGGGAGGGCCTACAATGAGCAGTTCTTC. Its translation is CASKDSGRAYNEQFF. This rearrangement joins TRBV28 to TRBJ2-1, with 11 nucleotides matching TRBD2. This CDR3 contains 15 residues. The V gene's germline CDR1 is MDHEN and CDR2 SYDVKM. V was clipped by 7 bases and J by 2 bases; unmatched bases: 4. The full variable domain, in which reference TRBV28 and TRBJ2-1 provide the parts outside the CDR3, is DVKVTQSSRYLVKRTGEKVFLECVQDMDHENMFWYRQDPGLGLRLIYFSYDVKMKEKGDIPEGYSVSREKKERFSLILESASTNQTSMYLCASKDSGRAYNEQFFGPGTRLTVL.

The chain recombines TRBV10-2 with TRBJ1-5, with 8 bases aligning to TRBD1. CDR1 WSHSY and CDR2 SAAADI come from the germline V gene. CDR3 length equals 16 residues. V lost 3 bases and J lost 1; bases outside the gene matches: 5. The CDR3 DNA follows: TGCGCCAGCAGTGATTACCAGGGGGCGAGCAATCAGCCCCAGCATTTT. Its protein product is CASSDYQGASNQPQHF.

This chain links TRBV5-1 with TRBJ1-2; D uncertain. Germline loops: CDR1 SGHRS, CDR2 YFSETQ. Between the trimmed V and J ends, which lost 5 bases and 0 bases, there was a span of 11 bases. The CDR3 is 14 residues long. CDR3 residues: CASRPDSANYGYTF. The CDR3 nucleotides are TGCGCCAGCAGACCGGACTCGGCTAACTATGGCTACACCTTC.

Only a few counts were recorded for this clone. This chain uses TRBV11-3 with TRBJ2-7, with a possible D match to TRBD1 (5 bases). Germline CDR1 and CDR2: SGHNT and YENEEA. CDR3 size: 15 residues. V lost 1 base and J 1 base, leaving 11 bases between the germline ends. CDR3: CASSLADNPSYEQYF. DNA of the CDR3: TGTGCCAGCAGCTTAGCGGACAACCCGTCCTACGAGCAGTACTTC. The entire variable domain, with the rest obtained from reference TRBV11-3 and TRBJ2-7, is as follows: EAGVVQSPRYKIIEKKQPVAFWCNPISGHNTLYWYLQNLGQGPELLIRYENEEAVDDSQLPKDRFSAERLKGVDSTLKIQPAELGDSAVYLCASSLADNPSYEQYFGPGTRLTVT.

This chain uses TRBV24-1 with TRBJ2-1; the match to TRBD2 covers 11 bases. Trimming cost V 2 bases and J 5 bases; bases outside gene matches: 10. The CDR3 length is 18 residues. The germline V gene has CDR1 KGHDR and CDR2 SFDVKD. The CDR3 loop is CATSDSPALAGGNNEQFF. The CDR3 nucleotides are TGTGCCACCAGTGATTCCCCCGCTCTAGCGGGAGGCAACAATGAGCAGTTCTTC.

CDR3 in amino acids: CASSQARGGFSYEQYF. In nucleotides, the CDR3 is TGCGCCAGCAGCCAGGCAAGAGGGGGTTTCTCCTACGAGCAGTACTTC. This sequence joins TRBV4-1 and TRBJ2-7; tentative D call: TRBD1 (6 bases). Germline V gives CDR1 MGHRA, CDR2 YSYEKL. Trimming removed 3 bases at V and 0 bases at J, with 15 bases between. This CDR3 region has 16 residues.

In regard to this clone: This is likely a read error, given that the CDR3 carries no conserved phenylalanine or tryptophan at its end. Because the CDR3's place on the DNA is in doubt, the DNA is left out and the CDR3 is given as listed by TCRdb. The chain has TRBV24-1 and TRBJ1-1; TRBD1 is the table's D call and was not checked against the DNA. Inclusive of both ends, the CDR3 amounts to 11 amino acids. CDR1 and CDR2 from the germline V gene are KGHDR and SFDVKD. The CDR3 loop reads CATSERGRTEL.

The chain is built from TRBV10-3 and TRBJ1-2, with D possibly being TRBD1 (5 bases). CDR1 and CDR2 from the germline V gene are ENHRY and SYGVKD. V lost 11 bases and J 3 bases, leaving 16 bases between the germline ends. This CDR3 contains 13 residues. The DNA of the CDR3 is TGTGCCGCCGGCCCGGGGGGTGACTATGGCTACACCTTC. It encodes CAAGPGGDYGYTF.

The rearrangement joins TRBV27 to TRBJ2-1, with 11 bases that match TRBD2. Germline loops: CDR1 MNHEY, CDR2 SMNVEV (reference sequence). This CDR3 spans 15 amino acids. V dropped 6 bases and J dropped 4; count of bases not matched to a gene: 5. For the CDR3, the DNA is TGTGCCAGCAGAACCGGGACTAGCGGATACAATGAGCAGTTCTTC. It encodes CASRTGTSGYNEQFF.